This is a list of T cell receptor beta chains from one sample in a study of T cells in Graves' hyperthyroidism and ophthalmopathy. MiXCR was run by TCRdb on the multiplex PCR reads, yielding one entry per CDR3 protein. This table holds about 200,000 distinct CDR3 sequences, approximately 16% found once. The sample was blood. These receptors originate from a man between 40 and 49 years old with Graves' hyperthyroidism. Both conserved end residues are part of each CDR3. Each record gives: J gene, D gene, V gene, clone size, CDR3 DNA, CDR3 protein. The D gene is left open where the match is weak. Part of the rows lack a size; the others show once, few, many or a class for expanded clones.

J: TRBJ2-7
D: TRBD1
V: TRBV28
size: .
DNA: TGTGCCAGCAGTTTAATAGGGACCGGGACAGGGGGACTCTACGAGCAGTACTTC
CDR3: CASSLIGTGTGGLYEQYF

J: TRBJ2-1
D: TRBD2
V: TRBV15
size: many
DNA: TGTGCCACCAGCAGAGATCGGGGGGGAATCTATGAGCAGTTCTTC
CDR3: CATSRDRGGIYEQFF

J: TRBJ2-5
D: .
V: TRBV11-2
size: .
DNA: TGTGCCAGCAGCTTAGTCTTGGCGTCAGGGATCGAGGAGACCCAGTACTTC
CDR3: CASSLVLASGIEETQYF

J: TRBJ1-2
D: TRBD1
V: TRBV7-2
size: many
DNA: TGTGCCAGCAGCACAGGACAGGGCAATGGCTACACCTTC
CDR3: CASSTGQGNGYTF

J: TRBJ1-6
D: .
V: TRBV6-2/TRBV6-3
size: .
DNA: TGTGCCAGCAGAAGGACGTCGGATTCACCCCTCCACTTT
CDR3: CASRRTSDSPLHF

J: TRBJ2-3
D: .
V: TRBV20-1
size: few
DNA: TGCAGTGCTAGACCCTCATGGGGGACAGATACGCAGTATTTT
CDR3: CSARPSWGTDTQYF

J: TRBJ2-5
D: TRBD2
V: TRBV7-3
size: .
DNA: TGTGCCAGCAGCCGACTAGCGGGGGCTGGAGGGGAGACCCAGTACTTC
CDR3: CASSRLAGAGGETQYF

J: TRBJ2-7
D: .
V: TRBV4-1
size: .
DNA: TGCGCCAGCAGCCAAGGGTTCGAAGAGCAGTACTTC
CDR3: CASSQGFEEQYF

J: TRBJ2-6
D: .
V: TRBV15
size: few
DNA: TGTGCCACCAGCCCGATGGAAAGGGGGACCTACTCTGGGGCCAACGTCCTGACTTTC
CDR3: CATSPMERGTYSGANVLTF

J: TRBJ1-4
D: .
V: TRBV7-2
size: many
DNA: TGTGCCAGCAGCTTAGTTTGGGATAATGAAAAACTGTTTTTT
CDR3: CASSLVWDNEKLFF

J: TRBJ2-5
D: .
V: TRBV6-1
size: few
DNA: TGTGCCAGCAGTGAACGGCCTACAGGGTTGGTTCAACAGGAGACCCAGTACTTC
CDR3: CASSERPTGLVQQETQYF

J: TRBJ2-2
D: .
V: TRBV20-1
size: many
DNA: TGCAGTGCTAGAGACGCCAGGGTTGTCACCGGGGAGCTGTTTTTT
CDR3: CSARDARVVTGELFF

J: TRBJ1-5
D: .
V: TRBV9
size: many
DNA: TGTGCCAGCAGCGGGGGGGGTGGCAATCAGCCCCAGCATTTT
CDR3: CASSGGGGNQPQHF

J: TRBJ2-1
D: TRBD2
V: TRBV2
size: many
DNA: TGTGCCAGCAGTGTGGTCGCGGGGGGTCACAATGAGCAGTTCTTC
CDR3: CASSVVAGGHNEQFF

J: TRBJ1-5
D: .
V: TRBV27
size: few
DNA: TGTGCCAGCACCCACCGGGAGGGTCAGCCCCAGCATTTT
CDR3: CASTHREGQPQHF

J: TRBJ1-4
D: .
V: TRBV28
size: .
DNA: TGTGCCAGCAGTTTCCCTCCTACAGGGCTGGCTAATGAAAAACTGTTTTTT
CDR3: CASSFPPTGLANEKLFF

J: TRBJ2-7
D: .
V: TRBV7-9
size: many
DNA: TGTGCCAGCAGCCATCCCTCGGGCTCCTACGAGCAGTACTTC
CDR3: CASSHPSGSYEQYF

J: TRBJ2-7
D: .
V: TRBV3-1
size: many
DNA: TGTGCCAGCAGACAAGGGGGATCCTACGAGCAGTACTTC
CDR3: CASRQGGSYEQYF

J: TRBJ2-7
D: .
V: TRBV6-1
size: many
DNA: TGTGCCTCAGCCGGGGGCAGGTACGAGCAGTACTTC
CDR3: CASAGGRYEQYF

J: TRBJ1-5
D: TRBD1
V: TRBV6-1
size: many
DNA: TGTGCCAGCAGTCCCGGGACAGGGGCGGATCAGCCCCAGCATTTT
CDR3: CASSPGTGADQPQHF

J: TRBJ1-3
D: .
V: TRBV20-1
size: many
DNA: TGCAGTGCTAGTATGGGGCTCGGAAACACCATATATTTT
CDR3: CSASMGLGNTIYF

J: TRBJ1-5
D: TRBD1
V: TRBV29-1
size: .
DNA: TGCAGCGTTCGCGAGGGGGCCGTGCCCCAGCATTTT
CDR3: CSVREGAVPQHF

J: TRBJ1-3
D: TRBD1
V: TRBV11-2
size: many
DNA: TGTGCCAGCAGCTCAGGGGGGACTGCCGGAAACACCATATATTTT
CDR3: CASSSGGTAGNTIYF

J: TRBJ2-3
D: .
V: TRBV9
size: few
DNA: TGTGCCAGCAGCGTAGTAGGGACACCGTTAACGCAGTATTTT
CDR3: CASSVVGTPLTQYF

J: TRBJ2-2
D: .
V: TRBV5-1
size: .
DNA: TGCGCCAGCAGCTTGACCGTGATTAACACCGGGGAGCTGTTTTTT
CDR3: CASSLTVINTGELFF

J: TRBJ1-1
D: .
V: TRBV5-1
size: .
DNA: TGCGCCAGCAGCTTAAGAATCGGGCAGGGAGGGACTGAAGCTTTCTTT
CDR3: CASSLRIGQGGTEAFF

J: TRBJ1-2
D: .
V: TRBV7-2
size: many
DNA: TGTGCCAGCACACGGACGACCGGCTACACCTTC
CDR3: CASTRTTGYTF

J: TRBJ2-7
D: .
V: TRBV28
size: few
DNA: TGTCTCCCTCTGGGAAATCCCCCCGACGAGCAGTACTTC
CDR3: CLPLGNPPDEQYF

J: TRBJ1-4
D: .
V: TRBV6-2/TRBV6-3
size: .
DNA: TGTGCCAGCAGCAGACATGAGAAACTGTTTTTT
CDR3: CASSRHEKLFF

J: TRBJ2-7
D: .
V: TRBV6-2/TRBV6-3
size: once
DNA: TGTGCCAGCAGTGACTACACCTCCTACGAGCAGTACTTC
CDR3: CASSDYTSYEQYF

J: TRBJ2-2
D: .
V: TRBV28
size: many
DNA: TGTGCCAGCAGTTTTGGACGAGGCACCGGGGAGCTGTTTTTT
CDR3: CASSFGRGTGELFF

J: TRBJ1-6
D: .
V: TRBV7-9
size: many
DNA: TGTGCCAGCAGCTTAGGTGCGGGTTCACCCCTCCACTTT
CDR3: CASSLGAGSPLHF

J: TRBJ2-5
D: TRBD1
V: TRBV20-1
size: many
DNA: TGCAGTGCTAGGACAGGGACCCAAGAGACCCAGTACTTC
CDR3: CSARTGTQETQYF

J: TRBJ2-5
D: .
V: TRBV7-2
size: few
DNA: TGTGCCAGCAGCCCGGGAGACGAGACAAGACAAGAGACCCAGTACTTC
CDR3: CASSPGDETRQETQYF

J: TRBJ2-5
D: TRBD1
V: TRBV7-9
size: many
DNA: TGTGCCAGCAGCTTCGGACAGGTCCAAGAGACCCAGTACTTC
CDR3: CASSFGQVQETQYF

J: TRBJ2-1
D: .
V: TRBV7-3
size: many
DNA: TGTGCCAGCAGCGCGACAAGAGGTACTGAGCAGTTCTTC
CDR3: CASSATRGTEQFF

J: TRBJ2-1
D: .
V: TRBV20-1
size: many
DNA: TGCAGTGCGACCCCCGGGGCCTCCTACAATGAGCAGTTCTTC
CDR3: CSATPGASYNEQFF

J: TRBJ1-5
D: TRBD1
V: TRBV18
size: many
DNA: TGTGCCAGCTCACCGGGACAGGGGGCTAATCAGCCCCAGCATTTT
CDR3: CASSPGQGANQPQHF

J: TRBJ2-3
D: TRBD2
V: TRBV20-1
size: many
DNA: TGCAGTGCTAGAGACCTCATGACTAGCGGGGGCACAGATACGCAGTATTTT
CDR3: CSARDLMTSGGTDTQYF

J: TRBJ1-6
D: .
V: TRBV15
size: few
DNA: TGTGCCACCAGCAGAGATCCGTTCAGGAACAATTCACCCCTCCACTTT
CDR3: CATSRDPFRNNSPLHF

J: TRBJ2-3
D: TRBD1
V: TRBV9
size: few
DNA: TGTGCCAGCAGCGTAGAGTCCATGGGACAGGGCGCAGATACGCAGTATTTT
CDR3: CASSVESMGQGADTQYF

J: TRBJ2-7
D: .
V: TRBV11-2
size: many
DNA: TGTGCCAGCAGCTTAGGGTGGACACCCCAGCAGCAGTACTTC
CDR3: CASSLGWTPQQQYF

J: TRBJ2-7
D: TRBD2
V: TRBV12-3/TRBV12-4
size: .
DNA: TGTGCCAGCACTAAGACTAGCGGTTCCCCTAACGAGCAGTACTTC
CDR3: CASTKTSGSPNEQYF

J: TRBJ1-3
D: TRBD1
V: TRBV7-2
size: many
DNA: TGTGCCAGCAGGCCCGACAGGGGTTATGGAAACACCATATATTTT
CDR3: CASRPDRGYGNTIYF

J: TRBJ2-7
D: .
V: TRBV5-4
size: .
DNA: TGTGCCAGCAGCACAGGGACTGTCCCCTACGAGCAGTACTTC
CDR3: CASSTGTVPYEQYF

J: TRBJ1-1
D: TRBD1
V: TRBV29-1
size: once
DNA: TGCAGCGTTAAGCAACAGGGGGCACTGAACACTGAAGCTTTCTTT
CDR3: CSVKQQGALNTEAFF

J: TRBJ2-3
D: .
V: TRBV28
size: many
DNA: TGTGCCAGCAGTTCCCGACAGCGGTGGTCCTCCAGCACAGATACGCAGTATTTT
CDR3: CASSSRQRWSSSTDTQYF

J: TRBJ2-2
D: TRBD2
V: TRBV20-1
size: many
DNA: TGCAGTGCTAGAGATCAGCGGGGGGGCTTTGGGGAGCTGTTTTTT
CDR3: CSARDQRGGFGELFF

J: TRBJ1-5
D: .
V: TRBV18
size: few
DNA: TGTGCCAGCTCACCTTTTTCGGGGGGGCGCGTAGCTCAGCCCCAGCATTTT
CDR3: CASSPFSGGRVAQPQHF

J: TRBJ2-2
D: .
V: TRBV7-2
size: many
DNA: TGTGCCAGCAGCTTATTCAGGGCGAACACCGGGGAGCTGTTTTTT
CDR3: CASSLFRANTGELFF

J: TRBJ2-5
D: .
V: TRBV6-1
size: many
DNA: TGTGCCAGCAGTTACAGGTCCGGGACAACAAAAGAGACCCAGTACTTC
CDR3: CASSYRSGTTKETQYF

J: TRBJ1-1
D: .
V: TRBV6-2/TRBV6-3
size: many
DNA: TGTGCCAGCAGACTCGACAGGTTTGGGAACACTGAAGCTTTCTTT
CDR3: CASRLDRFGNTEAFF

J: TRBJ2-3
D: .
V: TRBV27
size: many
DNA: TGTGCCAGCTGTGCCCTTTACCACACAGATACGCAGTATTTT
CDR3: CASCALYHTDTQYF

J: TRBJ2-5
D: TRBD2
V: TRBV20-1
size: many
DNA: TGCAGTGCTAGTGATACGGGGGGAAAATACCAAGAGACCCAGTACTTC
CDR3: CSASDTGGKYQETQYF